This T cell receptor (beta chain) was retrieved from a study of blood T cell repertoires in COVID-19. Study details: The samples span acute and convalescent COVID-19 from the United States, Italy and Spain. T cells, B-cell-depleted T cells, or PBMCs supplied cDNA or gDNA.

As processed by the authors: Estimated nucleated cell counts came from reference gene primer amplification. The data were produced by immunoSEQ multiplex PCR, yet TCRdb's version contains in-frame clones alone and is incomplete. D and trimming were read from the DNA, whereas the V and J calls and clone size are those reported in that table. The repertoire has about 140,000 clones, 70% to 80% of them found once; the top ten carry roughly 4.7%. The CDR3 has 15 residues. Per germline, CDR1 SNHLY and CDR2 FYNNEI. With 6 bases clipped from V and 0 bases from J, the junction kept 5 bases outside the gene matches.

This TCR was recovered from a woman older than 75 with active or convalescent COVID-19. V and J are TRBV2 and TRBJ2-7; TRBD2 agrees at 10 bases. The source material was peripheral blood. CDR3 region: CASRISGGASYEQYF. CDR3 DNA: TGTGCCAGCAGGATAAGCGGGGGGGCCTCCTACGAGCAGTACTTC.